This record looks at one T cell receptor (beta chain) sequence and its context. Its antigen remains unidentified. This sample was taken from a study of shared clonotypes between healthy human individuals. Overall study context: Ranging from 18 to 49 in age, donors were a couple of women and a few men. Study-wide findings and caveats: For sorted subsets, rarefaction showed incomplete sequencing despite large depth.

Every one of the donors was a Caucasian adult that lived in Nashville, Tennessee. Researchers partitioned CD4+ cells into CD45RA+ naive and CD45RA-negative memory subsets. The data were produced by immunoSEQ multiplex PCR, yet TCRdb's version contains in-frame clones alone and is incomplete. The sample records 1.5 million to 1.9 million clones, roughly 98% being singletons. Sequencing used naive CD4+ T cells sorted from blood. The subset is: CD45RA+ positively selected. The origin of this receptor is a man aged 25-40 years in good health.

In DNA form, the CDR3 reads TGTGCCAGCAGAGGGACAGGGGTTGACGAGCAGTACTTC. Translated: CASRGTGVDEQYF. The rearrangement joins TRBV6-1 to TRBJ2-7, with 10 positions matching TRBD1. The germline V gene has CDR1 MNHNS and CDR2 SASEGT. The CDR3 covers 13 residues. V lost 6 bases and J lost 5; bases outside the gene matches: 4.